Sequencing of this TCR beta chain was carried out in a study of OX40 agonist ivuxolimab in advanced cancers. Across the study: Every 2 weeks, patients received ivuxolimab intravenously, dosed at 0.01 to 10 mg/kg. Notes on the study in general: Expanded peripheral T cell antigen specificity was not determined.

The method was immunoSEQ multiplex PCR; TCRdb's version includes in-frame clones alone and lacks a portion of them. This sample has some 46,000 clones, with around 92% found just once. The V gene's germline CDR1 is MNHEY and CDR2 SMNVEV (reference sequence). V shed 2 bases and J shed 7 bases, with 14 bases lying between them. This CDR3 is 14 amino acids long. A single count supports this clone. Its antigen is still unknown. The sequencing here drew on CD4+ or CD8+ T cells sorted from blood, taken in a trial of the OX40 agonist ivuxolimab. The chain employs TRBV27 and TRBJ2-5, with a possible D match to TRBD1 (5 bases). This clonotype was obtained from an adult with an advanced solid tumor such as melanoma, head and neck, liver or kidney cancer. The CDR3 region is CASSLVPGIGTQYF. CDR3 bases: TGTGCCAGCAGTTTAGTGCCAGGGATAGGGACCCAGTACTTC.